A single sample is the source of the 5 T cell receptor beta chains below, sequenced in a study of blood T cell repertoires in COVID-19 (dated by TCRdb to 2018 to 2021). Libraries were built with the immunoSEQ multiplex PCR assay. TCRdb re-hosts the immuneACCESS table, in-frame sequences only. Its copies lack some clones; in the studies checked, an unresolved V gene accounts for under half of them, and the cause for the rest is not known. The sample table contains 100,000 to 150,000 clones; only one count was recorded for about 83% of them. Approximately 10% of the sample is taken by the ten largest. Sequenced: peripheral blood. The receptors stem from a man aged 55 to 70 with acute or convalescent COVID-19.

CDR3 in DNA: TGTGCCAGTAGTAAGGGGGACACCACAGATACGCAGTATTTT. Translated, it gives CASSKGDTTDTQYF. The chain employs TRBV19 and TRBJ2-3; tentative D call: TRBD1 (6 bases). The CDR3 has 14 residues. V was trimmed by 4 bases and J by 2 bases, leaving 10 bases between them. In germline, CDR1 is LNHDA, CDR2 SQIVND (reference sequence).

The CDR3 DNA reads TGTGCCAGCAGACGGGGGAGCGGGCCTTCCTACGAGCAGTACTTC. Its translation is CASRRGSGPSYEQYF. J is TRBJ2-7 and V is TRBV7-9, with D possibly TRBD2 on 6 matching bases. Germline V gives CDR1 SEHNR, CDR2 FQNEAQ (reference sequence). This CDR3 comprises 15 residues. Trimming shortened V by 6 bases and J by 1 base, and 16 bases separated the two germline ends. Using reference TRBV7-9 and TRBJ2-7 for the parts outside the CDR3, the full variable domain is DTGVSQNPRHKITKRGQNVTFRCDPISEHNRLYWYRQTLGQGPEFLTYFQNEAQLEKSRLLSDRFSAERPKGSFSTLEIQRTEQGDSAMYLCASRRGSGPSYEQYFGPGTRLTVT.

This chain connects TRBV5-4 to TRBJ2-7; 7 bases agree with TRBD2. This CDR3 region has 14 residues. CDR1 SGHNT and CDR2 YYREEE come from the germline V gene (reference sequence). V was pared by 0 bases and J by 6 bases, with 6 bases of the junction left unmatched. The chain's CDR3 is CASSLAGGRGEQYF. As DNA, the CDR3 is TGTGCCAGCAGCTTGGCGGGAGGCCGGGGCGAGCAGTACTTC. The whole variable domain, filled in from reference TRBV5-4 and TRBJ2-7, reads ETGVTQSPTHLIKTRGQQVTLRCSSQSGHNTVSWYQQALGQGPQFIFQYYREEENGRGNFPPRFSGLQFPNYSSELNVNALELDDSALYLCASSLAGGRGEQYFGPGTRLTVT.

V and J are TRBV28 and TRBJ2-5; 9 nucleotides line up with TRBD2. The CDR3 is 16 amino acids. J gave up 2 bases and V 3 bases, and 7 bases lay outside the gene matches. The V gene's germline CDR1 is MDHEN and CDR2 SYDVKM. The CDR3 sequence: CASSFGASGDQETQYF. The CDR3 bases are TGTGCCAGCAGTTTCGGGGCTAGCGGGGATCAAGAGACCCAGTACTTC.

The chain is built from TRBV7-3 and TRBJ1-1; a possible D gene is TRBD1 (6 bases). CDR1 SGHTA and CDR2 FQGTGA come from the germline V gene. The V gene lost 1 base and the J gene lost 3 bases, with 6 bases spanning the gap. This CDR3 region has 13 residues. The DNA for the CDR3 is TGTGCCAGCAGCTTAAACAGGGACACTGAAGCTTTCTTT. Encoded protein: CASSLNRDTEAFF.